Listed here are 5 T cell receptor beta chains from one sample, sequenced in a study of technical replicates of blood from several donors. Repertoires were generated with immunoSEQ multiplex PCR, while TCRdb's copy carries only in-frame clones and drops some. The sample includes 85,000 to 100,000 clones, about 95% of them seen just once. The sequencing sample was made of T cells isolated from PBMCs. The receptors derive from a human donor in good health.

For the CDR3, the DNA is TGCGCCAGCAGCTTGAGGACAGCTTACGAGCAGTACTTC. Amino acid sequence: CASSLRTAYEQYF. This chain uses TRBV5-1 with TRBJ2-7, with a tentative D call TRBD1 (6 bases). V was clipped by 1 base and J by 4 bases, with 9 bases between them. Germline assignment: CDR1 SGHRS and CDR2 YFSETQ. This CDR3 spans 13 amino acids.

This chain joins TRBV7-8 and TRBJ1-2, with 7 nucleotides matching TRBD1. Germline V gene lookup returns CDR1 SGHVS and CDR2 FQNEAQ. This CDR3 has 16 residues. Unmatched junction bases numbered 9, after V lost 4 bases and J lost 1 base. In nucleotides, the CDR3 is TGTGCCAGCAGCTCACCCGGGGACAGCCTTAACTATGGCTACACCTTC. Residues: CASSSPGDSLNYGYTF.

The CDR3 protein is CATSLRQGIAGETETQYF. In nucleotides, the CDR3 is TGTGCCACCAGCTTGAGACAAGGGATAGCGGGAGAAACGGAGACCCAGTACTTC. The rearrangement joins TRBV15 to TRBJ2-5; 9 bases are a match to TRBD2. The CDR3 has 18 residues. CDR1 is LNHNV and CDR2 is YYDKDF in the germline V gene (reference sequence). The J segment lost 5 bases and the V segment lost 5 bases, leaving 18 bases of the junction unmatched. Full variable domain (outside the CDR3, taken from reference TRBV15 and TRBJ2-5): DAMVIQNPRYQVTQFGKPVTLSCSQTLNHNVMYWYQQKSSQAPKLLFHYYDKDFNNEADTPDNFQSRRPNTSFCFLDIRSPGLGDTAMYLCATSLRQGIAGETETQYFGPGTRLLVL.

The J gene is TRBJ1-5, the V gene TRBV19; maybe TRBD1 (5 bases). CDR1 LNHDA and CDR2 SQIVND come from the germline V gene (reference sequence). The V gene lost 1 base and the J gene lost 3 bases, with 10 bases spanning the gap. The CDR3 is 15 amino acids. In nucleotides, the CDR3 is TGTGCCAGTAGTATAGTGGGGCAGTCCAATCAGCCCCAGCATTTT. It yields the protein CASSIVGQSNQPQHF.

This rearrangement joins TRBV6-6 to TRBJ1-1; 8 bases map to TRBD1. The germline V gene encodes CDR1 MNHNY and CDR2 SVGAGI (reference sequence). The J segment lost 1 base and the V segment lost 5 bases, leaving 6 bases of the junction unmatched. This CDR3 has 15 residues. CDR3 protein: CASSQGQGPNTEAFF. The CDR3 DNA follows: TGTGCCAGCAGTCAAGGACAGGGCCCGAACACTGAAGCTTTCTTT.